This section outlines one T cell receptor (beta chain) sequence together with its context. The antigen remains unidentified. The V end lost 5 bases, the J end lost 5 bases, and 8 bases lay between the germline ends. The CDR3 is 12 residues long. Germline CDR1 reads LGHNT; CDR2 reads FRNRAP. The data were taken from a study of T cell repertoires in cytomegalovirus infection. On the study more broadly: CMV infection plus the matching HLA type was flagged by public TCR beta signatures.

TCRdb used MiXCR to reprocess the reads, holding one entry per CDR3 protein. The sample carries 150,000 to 200,000 distinct CDR3 sequences, approximately 14% recorded once. Whole-study findings and limits: People with CMV and the relevant HLA were identified by cumulative public TCR beta family frequency. The ex vivo response was dominated by HLA-C-restricted CMV-specific TCR beta clonotypes.

The J gene is TRBJ2-3, the V gene TRBV12-5; tentatively, D is TRBD1 (5 bases). The sequenced sample was PBMCs. The sequence derives from a human donor in good health (CMV status not recorded). Some clones in this sample may be carry-over from other donors' samples. CDR3 region: CASGRGIDTQYF. The CDR3 DNA sequence: TGTGCTAGTGGTAGGGGTATAGATACGCAGTATTTT.